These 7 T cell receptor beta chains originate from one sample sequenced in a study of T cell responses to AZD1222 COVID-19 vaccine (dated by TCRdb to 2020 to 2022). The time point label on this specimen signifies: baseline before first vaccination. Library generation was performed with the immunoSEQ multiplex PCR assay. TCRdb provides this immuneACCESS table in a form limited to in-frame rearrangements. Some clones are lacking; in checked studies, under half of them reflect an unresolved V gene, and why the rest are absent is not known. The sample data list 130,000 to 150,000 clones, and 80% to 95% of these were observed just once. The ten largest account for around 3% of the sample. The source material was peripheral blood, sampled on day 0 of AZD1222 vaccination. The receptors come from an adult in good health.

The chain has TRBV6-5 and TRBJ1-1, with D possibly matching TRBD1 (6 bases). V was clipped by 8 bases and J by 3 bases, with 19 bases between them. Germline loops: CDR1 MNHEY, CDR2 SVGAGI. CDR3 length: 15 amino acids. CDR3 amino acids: CASGPTTGMDTEAFF. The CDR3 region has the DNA TGTGCCAGCGGACCAACTACAGGGATGGACACTGAAGCTTTCTTT.

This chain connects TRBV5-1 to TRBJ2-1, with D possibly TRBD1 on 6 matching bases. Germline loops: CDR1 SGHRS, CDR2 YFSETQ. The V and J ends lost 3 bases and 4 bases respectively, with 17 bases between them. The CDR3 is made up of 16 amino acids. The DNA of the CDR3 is TGCGCCAGCAGCTGGACAGCACCCACCGGTTACAATGAGCAGTTCTTC. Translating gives CASSWTAPTGYNEQFF.

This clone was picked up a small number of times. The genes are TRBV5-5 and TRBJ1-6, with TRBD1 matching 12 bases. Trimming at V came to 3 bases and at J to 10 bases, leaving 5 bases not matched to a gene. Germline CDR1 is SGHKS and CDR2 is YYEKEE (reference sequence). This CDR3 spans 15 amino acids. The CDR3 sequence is CASSWGTGGESPLHF. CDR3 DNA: TGTGCCAGCAGCTGGGGGACAGGGGGCGAATCACCCCTCCACTTT. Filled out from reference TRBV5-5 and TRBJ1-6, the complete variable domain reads DAGVTQSPTHLIKTRGQQVTLRCSPISGHKSVSWYQQVLGQGPQFIFQYYEKEERGRGNFPDRFSARQFPNYSSELNVNALLLGDSALYLCASSWGTGGESPLHFGNGTRLTVT.

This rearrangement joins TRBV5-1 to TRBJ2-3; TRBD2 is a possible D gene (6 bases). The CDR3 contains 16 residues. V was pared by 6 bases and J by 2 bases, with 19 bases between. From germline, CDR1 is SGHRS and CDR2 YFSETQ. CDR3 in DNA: TGCGCCAGCACCCTGGCGGGAAAAACGTCCACAGATACGCAGTATTTT. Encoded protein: CASTLAGKTSTDTQYF.

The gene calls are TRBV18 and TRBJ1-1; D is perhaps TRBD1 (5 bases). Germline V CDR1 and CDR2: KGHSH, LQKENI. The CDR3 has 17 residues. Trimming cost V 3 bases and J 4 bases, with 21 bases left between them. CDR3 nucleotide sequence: TGTGCCAGCTCACCGGCAGGGAATCGGGGAATGGGCACTGAAGCTTTCTTT. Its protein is CASSPAGNRGMGTEAFF.

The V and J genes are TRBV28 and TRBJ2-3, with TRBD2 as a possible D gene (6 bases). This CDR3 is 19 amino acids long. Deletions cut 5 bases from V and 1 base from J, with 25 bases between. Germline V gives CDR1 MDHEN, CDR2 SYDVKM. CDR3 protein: CASSPLGRELHGGTDTQYF. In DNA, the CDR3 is TGTGCCAGCAGTCCGTTGGGACGGGAGCTCCATGGGGGCACAGATACGCAGTATTTT.

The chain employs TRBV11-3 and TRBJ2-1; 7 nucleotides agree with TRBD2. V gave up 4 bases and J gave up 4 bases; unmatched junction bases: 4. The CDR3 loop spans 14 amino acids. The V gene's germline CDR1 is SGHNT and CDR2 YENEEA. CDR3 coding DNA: TGTGCCAGCAGCTATGCGGGAGAGTACAATGAGCAGTTCTTC. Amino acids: CASSYAGEYNEQFF. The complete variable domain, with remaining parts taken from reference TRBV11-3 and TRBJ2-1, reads EAGVVQSPRYKIIEKKQPVAFWCNPISGHNTLYWYLQNLGQGPELLIRYENEEAVDDSQLPKDRFSAERLKGVDSTLKIQPAELGDSAVYLCASSYAGEYNEQFFGPGTRLTVL.